This T cell receptor (beta chain) was observed in a study of blood T cells in healthy people across ages. Study-wide findings and caveats: When set beside aged donors, long-lived donors presented more naive CD4+ cells and higher diversity. Across the age range, TCR beta diversity per million T cells fell in a roughly linear way.

A word on this clonotype: What it binds is unknown.

Isolated PBMCs totaled at least 7 million in each sample. Next came a second PCR, run for roughly 7 to 12 cycles, which used a sample-barcoded 5' primer along with a J-beta primer mix. A 12-random-nucleotide template-switch adaptor tagged each cDNA molecule. One entry per CDR3 protein, called by TCRdb with MiXCR from the 5' RACE reads. Of hundreds of thousands of distinct CDR3 sequences in the sample, more than 20% were seen once. Germline CDR1 and CDR2: SGHTA and FQGNSA. This CDR3 has 14 residues. Trimming took 3 bases from V and 4 from J, leaving 12 bases between them. This sample was also put to use in a study of T cells of mothers and their children.

The source material was blood. The sequence was collected from a boy aged 5-17 years in good health. The genes are TRBV7-2 and TRBJ1-2, with unresolved D. As DNA, the CDR3 is TGTGCCAGCAGCTTGTGGATACCGGGCTATGGCTACACCTTC. The encoded protein is CASSLWIPGYGYTF. The variable domain in full, with the rest retrieved from reference TRBV7-2 and TRBJ1-2, is GAGVSQSPSNKVTEKGKDVELRCDPISGHTALYWYRQSLGQGLEFLIYFQGNSAPDKSGLPSDRFSAERTGGSVSTLTIQRTQQEDSAVYLCASSLWIPGYGYTFGSGTRLTVV.